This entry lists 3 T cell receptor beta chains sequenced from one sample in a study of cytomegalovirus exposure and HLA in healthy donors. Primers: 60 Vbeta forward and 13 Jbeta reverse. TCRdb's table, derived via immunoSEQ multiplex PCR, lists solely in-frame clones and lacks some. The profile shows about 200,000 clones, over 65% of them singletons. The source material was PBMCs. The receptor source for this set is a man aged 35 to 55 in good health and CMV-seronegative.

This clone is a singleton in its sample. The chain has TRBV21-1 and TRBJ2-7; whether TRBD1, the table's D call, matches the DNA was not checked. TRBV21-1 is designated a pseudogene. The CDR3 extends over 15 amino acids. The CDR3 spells CASSTRDRATYEQYF. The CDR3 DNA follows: TGTGCCAGCAGCACCCGGGACAGGGCAACCTACGAGCAGTACTTC.

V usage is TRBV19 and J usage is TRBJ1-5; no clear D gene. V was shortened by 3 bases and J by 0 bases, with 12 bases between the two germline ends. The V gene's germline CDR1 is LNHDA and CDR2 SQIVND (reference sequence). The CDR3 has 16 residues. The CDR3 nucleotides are TGTGCCAGTAGTATTTTGGCAGACTATAGCAATCAGCCCCAGCATTTT. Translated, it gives CASSILADYSNQPQHF.

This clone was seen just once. The CDR3 bases are TGTGCCAGCAGCTCGCGACCCTTTCGAGCGGGGGTCCCCTACGAGCAGTACTTC. It is translated as CASSSRPFRAGVPYEQYF. This sequence joins TRBV11-2 and TRBJ2-7; 8 bases are a match to TRBD2. The germline CDR1 and CDR2 sequences are SGHAT and FQNNGV. J was trimmed by 2 bases and V by 4 bases; bases with no gene match: 16. This CDR3 has 18 residues.